Following are 15 T cell receptor beta chains from one sample sequenced in a study of cytomegalovirus exposure and HLA in healthy donors. The primer mix had 60 Vbeta and 13 Jbeta primers. Method: immunoSEQ multiplex PCR; TCRdb's copy keeps in-frame clones and lacks some. This repertoire shows 150,000 to 200,000 clones, approximately 86% found once; its top ten account for approximately 2%. The sample consisted of PBMCs. These TCRs come from a woman aged 18-29 years in good health and CMV-seronegative.

This rearrangement joins TRBV29-1 to TRBJ2-7, with 8 positions matching TRBD2. There are 13 residues in the CDR3. The V gene's germline CDR1 is SQVTM and CDR2 ANQGSEA. Trimming at V came to 5 bases and at J to 2 bases, leaving 5 bases not matched to a gene. CDR3 in DNA: TGCAGCGTTACTAGCGGAGAGACCTACGAGCAGTACTTC. Its translation is CSVTSGETYEQYF.

This chain connects TRBV28 to TRBJ1-1; D possibly corresponds to TRBD1 (5 bases). Germline values: CDR1 MDHEN, CDR2 SYDVKM. With 5 bases removed from V and 0 bases from J, the gap between germline ends came to 13 bases. This CDR3 comprises 15 residues. The CDR3 nucleotides are TGTGCCAGCAGTCCAACCAGGGCCATGAACACTGAAGCTTTCTTT. Residues: CASSPTRAMNTEAFF.

The gene calls are TRBV9 and TRBJ1-2; D perhaps matches TRBD1 (6 bases). Germline V gene lookup returns CDR1 SGDLS and CDR2 YYNGEE. This CDR3 has 15 residues. The V and J ends lost 3 bases and 7 bases respectively, with 19 bases between them. CDR3 in amino acids: CASSEGHQPTGGYTF. The CDR3, as DNA: TGTGCCAGCAGCGAGGGACACCAGCCCACGGGTGGCTACACCTTC. Using reference TRBV9 and TRBJ1-2 for the parts outside the CDR3, the full variable domain is DSGVTQTPKHLITATGQRVTLRCSPRSGDLSVYWYQQSLDQGLQFLIQYYNGEERAKGNILERFSAQQFPDLHSELNLSSLELGDSALYFCASSEGHQPTGGYTFGSGTRLTVV.

This clone was seen a single time. This same CDR3 is encoded by further DNA sequences in the sample. The V call is TRBV27, the J call TRBJ1-1; tentatively, D is TRBD1 (6 bases). Germline V gene data show CDR1 as MNHEY and CDR2 as SMNVEV (reference sequence). This CDR3 is 14 amino acids long. Trimming pared 0 bases from V and 1 base from J, leaving 6 bases between. The CDR3 DNA reads TGTGCCAGCAGTTTATCACAGGGGAACACTGAAGCTTTCTTT. This sequence encodes CASSLSQGNTEAFF.

This chain joins TRBV29-1 and TRBJ2-7; 10 bases are a match to TRBD2. The CDR3 sequence is 15 residues long. The V segment lost 6 bases and the J segment 7 bases; nucleotides outside the gene matches: 15. Per germline, CDR1 SQVTM and CDR2 ANQGSEA. CDR3 region: CSVAKGLAGVDEQYF. CDR3 bases: TGCAGCGTGGCAAAGGGGCTAGCGGGAGTAGATGAGCAGTACTTC.

The rearrangement links TRBV7-2 to TRBJ2-2, with 7 positions matching TRBD1. CDR3 size: 16 residues. After removal of 6 bases from V and 5 bases from J, the junction contained 12 bases not matched to a gene. Germline loops: CDR1 SGHTA, CDR2 FQGNSA. CDR3 sequence: CASSTAKGAWTGELFF. CDR3 sequence (DNA): TGTGCCAGCAGTACGGCAAAGGGGGCTTGGACCGGGGAGCTGTTTTTT.

This clone has just one count. The chain joins TRBV28 to TRBJ2-2; a weak D match, TRBD1 (6 bases). Looked up from germline, CDR1 is MDHEN and CDR2 is SYDVKM. Trimming took 5 bases from V and 6 from J, leaving 7 bases between them. The CDR3 spans 12 residues. CDR3 DNA sequence: TGTGCCAGCAGTGGGGGCCCCGGGGAGCTGTTTTTT. This translates into CASSGGPGELFF. Filled out from reference TRBV28 and TRBJ2-2, the complete variable domain reads DVKVTQSSRYLVKRTGEKVFLECVQDMDHENMFWYRQDPGLGLRLIYFSYDVKMKEKGDIPEGYSVSREKKERFSLILESASTNQTSMYLCASSGGPGELFFGEGSRLTVL.

The rearrangement links TRBV5-1 to TRBJ2-7, with 7 bases that match TRBD2. The CDR3 is 15 amino acids. In germline, CDR1 is SGHRS, CDR2 YFSETQ. V shed 2 bases, J shed 2 bases, and the junction held 7 bases outside the gene matches. CDR3 sequence (DNA): TGCGCCAGCAGCTTCGGCGGGGGAGTCCCCTACGAGCAGTACTTC. As protein: CASSFGGGVPYEQYF.

In its sample, this clone was seen once. The chain combines TRBV27 with TRBJ2-5; 7 bases line up with TRBD2. The CDR3 contains 14 residues. With 1 base clipped from V and 4 bases from J, the junction kept 3 bases outside the gene matches. Germline CDR1 and CDR2: MNHEY and SMNVEV (reference sequence). The CDR3 region is CASSLWGGGETQYF. CDR3 nucleotides: TGTGCCAGCAGTTTATGGGGGGGAGGAGAGACCCAGTACTTC.

This clone was recorded a few times. This rearrangement joins TRBV2 to TRBJ1-2; 7 bases fit TRBD1. Germline CDR1 SNHLY, CDR2 FYNNEI. V shed 1 base and J 5 bases; nucleotides not matched to a gene: 7. This CDR3 is 15 amino acids long. The CDR3 region is CASSEEGGLGYGYTF. CDR3 sequence (DNA): TGTGCCAGCAGTGAAGAAGGGGGCCTAGGGTATGGCTACACCTTC.

This rearrangement joins TRBV25-1 to TRBJ2-4; 9 nucleotides line up with TRBD2. The CDR3 extends over 17 amino acids. CDR1 MGHDK and CDR2 SYGVNS come from the germline V gene. Trimming removed 5 bases from V and 0 bases from J; junction bases left unmatched: 8. CDR3 DNA sequence: TGTGCCAGCAGTCCTGCGGGAGGGTTCCTAGCCAAAAACATTCAGTACTTC. It specifies CASSPAGGFLAKNIQYF.

J is TRBJ2-5 and V is TRBV10-3; 9 nucleotides match TRBD2. The V and J ends lost 4 bases and 5 bases, in that order; junction bases with no gene match: 2. This CDR3 has 13 residues. Germline CDR1 and CDR2: ENHRY and SYGVKD. In DNA, the CDR3 is TGTGCCATCAGTGGGACTAGCGACGAGACCCAGTACTTC. Translating gives CAISGTSDETQYF.

On this clone itself: This sample also contains other DNA sequences that code for the same CDR3. The gene calls are TRBV4-3 and TRBJ1-1; D might be TRBD1 (5 bases). Germline loops: CDR1 LGHNA, CDR2 YSLEER. V lost 0 bases and J lost 3, with 8 bases in between. The CDR3 totals 14 residues. The CDR3 loop reads CASSQDGGDTEAFF. The CDR3 coding sequence is TGCGCCAGCAGCCAAGACGGGGGGGACACTGAAGCTTTCTTT.

V gene TRBV28 combines with J gene TRBJ1-6; 7 bases are a match to TRBD1. Germline assignment: CDR1 MDHEN and CDR2 SYDVKM. The CDR3 is 18 amino acids. Trimming cost V 5 bases and J 0 bases; bases outside gene matches: 10. CDR3 sequence: CASSATGTASSYNSPLHF. CDR3 sequence (DNA): TGTGCCAGCAGTGCCACCGGGACAGCCAGCTCCTATAATTCACCCCTCCACTTT.

This rearrangement joins TRBV23-1 to TRBJ2-3, with 8 bases fitting TRBD2. TRBV23-1 qualifies as an ORF whose function is uncertain. The CDR3 sequence is 17 residues long. V trimming: 10 bases; J trimming: 2 bases; junction bases outside the gene matches: 17. The CDR3 sequence: CATHIPLAGGYTDTQYF. CDR3 nucleotides: TGCGCCACCCACATCCCGTTGGCGGGAGGATACACAGATACGCAGTATTTT.